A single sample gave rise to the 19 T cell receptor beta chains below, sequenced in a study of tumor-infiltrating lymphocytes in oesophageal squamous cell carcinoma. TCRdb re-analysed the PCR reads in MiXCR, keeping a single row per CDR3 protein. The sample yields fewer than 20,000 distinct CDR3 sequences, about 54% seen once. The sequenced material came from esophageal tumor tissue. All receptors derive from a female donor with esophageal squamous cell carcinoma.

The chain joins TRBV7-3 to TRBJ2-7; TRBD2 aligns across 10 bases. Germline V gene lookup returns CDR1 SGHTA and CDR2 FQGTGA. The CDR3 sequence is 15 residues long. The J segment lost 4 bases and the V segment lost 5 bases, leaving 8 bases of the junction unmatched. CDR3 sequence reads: CASSREGSGGYEQYF. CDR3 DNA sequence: TGTGCCAGCAGCCGGGAGGGTAGCGGGGGGTACGAGCAGTACTTC.

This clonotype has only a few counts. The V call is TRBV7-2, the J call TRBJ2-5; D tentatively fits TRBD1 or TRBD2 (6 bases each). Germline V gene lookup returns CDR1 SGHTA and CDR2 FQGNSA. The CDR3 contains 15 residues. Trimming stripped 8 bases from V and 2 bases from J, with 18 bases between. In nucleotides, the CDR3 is TGTGCCAGCGCCGAGGGGGGATCAGCTCAAGAGACCCAGTACTTC. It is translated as CASAEGGSAQETQYF.

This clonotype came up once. The CDR3 DNA reads TGTGCCAGCAGTTACTCGCCGGGGCCTTCCTACGAGCAGTACTTC. This encodes CASSYSPGPSYEQYF. The chain couples TRBV6-6 to TRBJ2-3; D tentatively reads TRBD1 or TRBD2 (5 bases each). The J call may be incorrect, as the DNA end agrees better with TRBJ2-7. Germline V CDR1 and CDR2: MNHNY, SVGAGI (reference sequence). The CDR3 is 15 residues long.

The CDR3: CASSPMGREYNEQFF. The DNA of the CDR3 is TGTGCCAGCAGCCCGATGGGACGGGAGTACAATGAGCAGTTCTTC. J is TRBJ1-1 and V is TRBV7-3; tentative D call: TRBD2 (6 bases). The J call may be incorrect, as the DNA end agrees better with TRBJ2-1. This CDR3 has 15 residues. Per germline, CDR1 SGHTA and CDR2 FQGTGA.

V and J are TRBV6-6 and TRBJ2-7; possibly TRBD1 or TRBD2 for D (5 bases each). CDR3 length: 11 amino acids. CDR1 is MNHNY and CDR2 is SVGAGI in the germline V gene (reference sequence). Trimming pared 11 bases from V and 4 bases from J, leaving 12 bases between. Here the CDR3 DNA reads TGTGCCGGGGGAAATCTTTACGAGCAGTACTTC. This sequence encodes CAGGNLYEQYF.

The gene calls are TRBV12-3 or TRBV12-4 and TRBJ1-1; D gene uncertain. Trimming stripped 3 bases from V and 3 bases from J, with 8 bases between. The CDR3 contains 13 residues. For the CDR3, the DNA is TGTGCCAGCAGTTTTGTTGGGGACACTGAAGCTTTCTTT. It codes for CASSFVGDTEAFF.

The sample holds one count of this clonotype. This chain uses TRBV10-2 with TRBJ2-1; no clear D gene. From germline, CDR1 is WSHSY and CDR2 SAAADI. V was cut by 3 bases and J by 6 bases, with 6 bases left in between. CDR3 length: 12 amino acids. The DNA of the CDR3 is TGCGCCAGCAGTGAATTCGGCAATGAGCAGTTCTTC. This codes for CASSEFGNEQFF.

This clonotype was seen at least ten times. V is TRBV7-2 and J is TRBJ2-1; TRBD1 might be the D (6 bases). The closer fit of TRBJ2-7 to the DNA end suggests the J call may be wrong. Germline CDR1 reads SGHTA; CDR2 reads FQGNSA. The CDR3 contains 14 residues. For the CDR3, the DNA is TGTGCCAGCAGCTTCGACAGGCTATCCTACGAGCAGTACTTC. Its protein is CASSFDRLSYEQYF.

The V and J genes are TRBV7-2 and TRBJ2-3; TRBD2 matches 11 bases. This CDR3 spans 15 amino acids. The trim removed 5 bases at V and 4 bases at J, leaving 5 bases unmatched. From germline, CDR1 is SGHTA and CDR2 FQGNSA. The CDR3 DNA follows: TGTGCCAGCAGCGTTAGCGGGAGGGCCTCAGATACGCAGTATTTT. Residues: CASSVSGRASDTQYF. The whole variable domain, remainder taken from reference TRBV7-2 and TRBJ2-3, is GAGVSQSPSNKVTEKGKDVELRCDPISGHTALYWYRQSLGQGLEFLIYFQGNSAPDKSGLPSDRFSAERTGGSVSTLTIQRTQQEDSAVYLCASSVSGRASDTQYFGPGTRLTVL.

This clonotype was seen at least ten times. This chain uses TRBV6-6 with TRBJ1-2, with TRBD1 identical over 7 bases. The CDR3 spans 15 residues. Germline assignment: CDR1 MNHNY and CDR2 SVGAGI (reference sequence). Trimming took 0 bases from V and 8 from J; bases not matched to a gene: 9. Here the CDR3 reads CASSYSWDSLPGYTF. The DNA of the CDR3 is TGTGCCAGCAGTTACTCTTGGGACAGCCTGCCGGGCTACACCTTC.

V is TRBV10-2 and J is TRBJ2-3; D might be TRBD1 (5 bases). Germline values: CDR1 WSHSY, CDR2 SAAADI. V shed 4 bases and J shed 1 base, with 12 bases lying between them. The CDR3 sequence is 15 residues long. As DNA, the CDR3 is TGCGCCAGCAGTGGTTCCGGACAAGGCACAGATACGCAGTATTTT. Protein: CASSGSGQGTDTQYF.

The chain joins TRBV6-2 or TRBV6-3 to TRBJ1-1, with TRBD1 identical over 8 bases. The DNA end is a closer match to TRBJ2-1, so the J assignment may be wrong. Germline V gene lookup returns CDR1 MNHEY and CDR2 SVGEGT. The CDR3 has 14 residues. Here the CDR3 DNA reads TGTGCCAGCAGTACCCCGGACAGGGCAAATGAGCAGTTCTTC. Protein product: CASSTPDRANEQFF.

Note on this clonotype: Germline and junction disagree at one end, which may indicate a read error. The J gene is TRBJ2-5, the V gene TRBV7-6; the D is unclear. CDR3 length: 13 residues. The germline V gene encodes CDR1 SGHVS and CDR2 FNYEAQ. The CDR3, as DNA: TGTGCCAGCAGCTTAGCGGTCCAAGGGACCCAGTACTTC. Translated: CASSLAVQGTQYF.

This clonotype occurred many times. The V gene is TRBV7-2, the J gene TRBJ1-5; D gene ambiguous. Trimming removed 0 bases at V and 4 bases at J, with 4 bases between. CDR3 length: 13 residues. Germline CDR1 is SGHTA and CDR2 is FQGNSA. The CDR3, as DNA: TGTGCCAGCAGCTTAGCGAAGAATCAGCCCCAGCATTTT. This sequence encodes CASSLAKNQPQHF.

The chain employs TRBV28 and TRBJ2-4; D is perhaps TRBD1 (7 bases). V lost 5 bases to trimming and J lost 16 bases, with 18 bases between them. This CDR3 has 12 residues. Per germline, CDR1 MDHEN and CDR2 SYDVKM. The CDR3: CASSPHRQGGYF. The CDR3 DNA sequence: TGTGCCAGCAGTCCACACCGACAGGGAGGTTACTTC. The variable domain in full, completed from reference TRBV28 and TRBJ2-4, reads DVKVTQSSRYLVKRTGEKVFLECVQDMDHENMFWYRQDPGLGLRLIYFSYDVKMKEKGDIPEGYSVSREKKERFSLILESASTNQTSMYLCASSPHRQGGYFGAGTRLSVL.

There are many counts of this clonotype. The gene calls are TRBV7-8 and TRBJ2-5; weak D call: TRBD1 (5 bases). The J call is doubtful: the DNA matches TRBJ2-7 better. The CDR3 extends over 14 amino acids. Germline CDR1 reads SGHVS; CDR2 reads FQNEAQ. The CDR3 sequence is CASSLGPGNYEQYF. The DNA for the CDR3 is TGTGCCAGCAGCTTAGGGCCAGGGAACTACGAGCAGTACTTC.

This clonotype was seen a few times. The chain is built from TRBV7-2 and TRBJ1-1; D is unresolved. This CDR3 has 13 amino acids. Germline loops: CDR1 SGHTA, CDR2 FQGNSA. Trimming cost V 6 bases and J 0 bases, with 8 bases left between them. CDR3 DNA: TGTGCCAGCAGTACCATCGTGAACACTGAAGCTTTCTTT. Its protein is CASSTIVNTEAFF. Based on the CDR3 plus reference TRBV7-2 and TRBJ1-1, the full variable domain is GAGVSQSPSNKVTEKGKDVELRCDPISGHTALYWYRQSLGQGLEFLIYFQGNSAPDKSGLPSDRFSAERTGGSVSTLTIQRTQQEDSAVYLCASSTIVNTEAFFGQGTRLTVV.

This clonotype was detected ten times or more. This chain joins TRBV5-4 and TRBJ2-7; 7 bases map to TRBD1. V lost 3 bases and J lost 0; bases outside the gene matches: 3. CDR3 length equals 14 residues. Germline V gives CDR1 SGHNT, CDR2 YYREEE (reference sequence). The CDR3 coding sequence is TGTGCCAGCAGCTCTCGGACAGGCTCCTACGAGCAGTACTTC. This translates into CASSSRTGSYEQYF. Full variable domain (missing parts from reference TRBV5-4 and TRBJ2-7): ETGVTQSPTHLIKTRGQQVTLRCSSQSGHNTVSWYQQALGQGPQFIFQYYREEENGRGNFPPRFSGLQFPNYSSELNVNALELDDSALYLCASSSRTGSYEQYFGPGTRLTVT.

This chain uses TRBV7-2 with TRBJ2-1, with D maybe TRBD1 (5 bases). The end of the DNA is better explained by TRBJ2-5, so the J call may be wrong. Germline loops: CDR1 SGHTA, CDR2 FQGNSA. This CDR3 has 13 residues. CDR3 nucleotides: TGTGCCAGCAGCGTTCAGGGTCAAGAGACCCAGTACTTC. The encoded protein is CASSVQGQETQYF.